This is a list of T cell receptor beta chains from one sample in a study of immune evolution from preneoplasia to lung adenocarcinoma. TCRdb's table, derived via immunoSEQ multiplex PCR, lists solely in-frame clones and lacks some. The sample holds 11,000 to 15,000 clones; about 82% are singletons and the top ten take approximately 4.5%. Input material: FFPE minimally invasive lung adenocarcinoma tissue. Every receptor here comes from a person aged 70 to 80 with lung adenocarcinoma. Both conserved end residues are part of each CDR3. The order of the fields is V gene, D gene, clone size, J gene, CDR3 DNA, CDR3 protein. The D gene is left open where the match is weak. Rows give clone size only sometimes, using once, few, many, or a class for an expanded clone.

TRBV30	-	-	TRBJ1-5	TGTGCCTGGAGTTCCTACTCCGGGGAGGGTCAGCCCCAGCATTTT	CAWSSYSGEGQPQHF
TRBV29-1	-	-	TRBJ2-1	TGCAGCGTTGACCGAGGACAGCGCTCCTACAATGAGCAGTTCTTC	CSVDRGQRSYNEQFF
TRBV9	TRBD2	-	TRBJ2-1	TGTGCCAGCAGCGTGACTAGCGGGAGTTTGGGGAATGAGCAGTTCTTC	CASSVTSGSLGNEQFF
TRBV6-1	-	few	TRBJ1-2	TGTGCCAGCAGTGAAGTTCTCGAATCTAACTATGGCTACACCTTC	CASSEVLESNYGYTF
TRBV10-3	-	-	TRBJ1-3	TGTGCCATCAGGACTGAGGCTGGAAACACCATATATTTT	CAIRTEAGNTIYF
TRBV5-1	TRBD1	-	TRBJ2-7	TGCGCCAGCAGCCACACCGGGACAGGGGGCCCCGAGCAGTACTTC	CASSHTGTGGPEQYF
TRBV5-1	TRBD1	-	TRBJ2-2	TGCGCCAGCAGCTCCTCCGGGACAGGTGAAGGGGAGCTGTTTTTT	CASSSSGTGEGELFF
TRBV28	-	few	TRBJ1-5	TGTGCCAGCAGTTTTGCGGGGGGTGGCAATCAGCCCCAGCATTTT	CASSFAGGGNQPQHF
TRBV29-1	TRBD2	-	TRBJ2-3	TGCAGCGCCCTAGCGGGAGGGACAGATACGCAGTATTTT	CSALAGGTDTQYF
TRBV6-5	TRBD1	-	TRBJ2-3	TGTGCCAGCGGCCTACAGGGGCGAGACACAGATACGCAGTATTTT	CASGLQGRDTDTQYF
TRBV7-8	-	-	TRBJ2-1	TGTGCCAGCAGCTTAGCACGCGCCAGGGTCATTGACAATGAGCAGTTCTTC	CASSLARARVIDNEQFF
TRBV25-1	-	-	TRBJ2-2	TGTGCCAGCAGTGAGGCCGGGGAGCTGTTTTTT	CASSEAGELFF
TRBV15	-	once	TRBJ1-6	TGTGCCACGAGCCTAGAAGGAGGCTATAATTCACCCCTCCACTTT	CATSLEGGYNSPLHF
TRBV4-1	-	-	TRBJ2-7	TGCGCCAGCAGCCAATCCGGGACGCCGTCGATGGCACGGGGCGAGCAGTACTTC	CASSQSGTPSMARGEQYF
TRBV7-7	-	medium-sized	TRBJ2-7	TGTGCTAGCAGCTACGGGGCCTCCCGGGAGCAGTACTTC	CASSYGASREQYF
TRBV28	-	-	TRBJ1-1	TGTGCCAGCAGTTTTTTGACGGCCGGGATGAACACTGAAGCTTTCTTT	CASSFLTAGMNTEAFF
TRBV6-1	-	-	TRBJ1-1	TGTGCCAGCAGGGGCATGAACACTGAAGCTTTCTTT	CASRGMNTEAFF
TRBV29-1	TRBD1	-	TRBJ1-1	TGCAGCGTCGGACAGGCGCTTGAAGCTTTCTTT	CSVGQALEAFF
TRBV30	-	-	TRBJ1-1	TGTGCCTGGAGCCTGGGTGGCGGTGGCACTGAAGCTTTCTTT	CAWSLGGGGTEAFF
TRBV10-1	-	-	TRBJ2-7	TGCGCCAGCAGTGACAGGCGACTCGGGGAGCAGTACTTC	CASSDRRLGEQYF
TRBV7-8	TRBD1	-	TRBJ2-2	TGTGCCAGCAGCTTAGTAGGGGGACAGGGGGCAAACGGGGAGCTGTTTTTT	CASSLVGGQGANGELFF
TRBV20-1	-	-	TRBJ2-7	TGCAGTGCTAGAGAGGCGGGGGAGCAGTACTTC	CSAREAGEQYF
TRBV27	-	few	TRBJ2-1	TGTGCCAGCAGTTTATCGTTTGCTAGAGAGCAGTTCTTC	CASSLSFAREQFF
TRBV27	-	-	TRBJ2-5	TGTGCCAGCAGTTTATTGGGGGGCGCCGGGGAGACCCAGTACTTC	CASSLLGGAGETQYF
TRBV5-4	TRBD1	-	TRBJ1-4	TGTGCCAGCAGCCGCCGGGACAGGGGGTCTCACGAAAAACTGTTTTTT	CASSRRDRGSHEKLFF
TRBV30	-	-	TRBJ1-1	TGTGCCTGGAGTGTTGGGGGTAGCACTGAAGCTTTCTTT	CAWSVGGSTEAFF
TRBV10-3	-	-	TRBJ2-2	TGTGCCATCAGACGGGACATAAACACCGGGGAGCTGTTTTTT	CAIRRDINTGELFF
TRBV12-5	-	-	TRBJ1-1	TGTGCTAGTGGCGCACAGGGCCGCACTGAAGCTTTCTTT	CASGAQGRTEAFF
TRBV9	-	-	TRBJ2-7	TGTGCCAGCAGCGCGAGCCCGGCCGTAGGCTACGAGCAGTACTTC	CASSASPAVGYEQYF
TRBV5-4	TRBD1	once	TRBJ2-3	TGTGCCAGCAGCTTACAGGGGACGGATACGCAGTATTTT	CASSLQGTDTQYF
TRBV6-1	-	-	TRBJ1-5	TGTGCCAGCAGTGAACTTGGGGGGGTGGGCAATCAGCCCCAGCATTTT	CASSELGGVGNQPQHF
TRBV18	TRBD2	-	TRBJ2-1	TGTGCCAGCTCGGGGGGGTACAATGAGCAGTTCTTC	CASSGGYNEQFF
TRBV5-1	-	few	TRBJ2-3	TGCGCCAGCAGCTTGTACGACAGAGGAGATACGCAGTATTTT	CASSLYDRGDTQYF
TRBV25-1	-	-	TRBJ1-2	TGTGCCAGCAGCGCCTCGAGGTTCTATGGCTACACCTTC	CASSASRFYGYTF
TRBV2	TRBD1	-	TRBJ1-2	TGTGCCAGCAGTCGACAGGGAGCTAACTATGGCTACACCTTC	CASSRQGANYGYTF
TRBV7-8	-	-	TRBJ1-4	TGTGCCAGCAGCGAAGGGAGAGGGACAACTAATGAAAAACTGTTTTTT	CASSEGRGTTNEKLFF
TRBV29-1	-	-	TRBJ1-1	TGCAGCGTTTCCGACACCAACACTGAAGCTTTCTTT	CSVSDTNTEAFF
TRBV6-6	TRBD1	-	TRBJ1-6	TGTGCCAGCAGTGGTAGGGGGCAAAGTACTTCACCCCTCCACTTT	CASSGRGQSTSPLHF